The 5 T cell receptor beta chains given below trace back to one sample, sequenced in a study of shared clonotypes between healthy human individuals. TCRdb keeps only in-frame clones here, not all; method: immunoSEQ multiplex PCR. The sample contains over a million clones, under 80% of which appear only once. Input material: memory CD4+ T cells sorted from blood. Regarding subset: CD45RA-negative fraction. Every receptor here comes from a man younger than 35 in good health.

The J gene is TRBJ2-1, the V gene TRBV5-1, with 7 bases identical to TRBD1. The CDR3 consists of 18 residues. V shed 4 bases and J 3 bases; nucleotides not matched to a gene: 16. Per germline, CDR1 SGHRS and CDR2 YFSETQ. The CDR3 loop is CASSPGQVGGTYYNEQFF. The CDR3 DNA reads as TGCGCCAGCAGCCCCGGACAGGTAGGGGGTACATACTACAATGAGCAGTTCTTC.

The chain uses TRBV27 and TRBJ2-3; 7 bases line up with TRBD2. The CDR3 contains 18 residues. CDR1 is MNHEY and CDR2 is SMNVEV in the germline V gene (reference sequence). V lost 3 bases to trimming and J lost 9 bases; unmatched junction nucleotides: 21. CDR3 DNA: TGTGCCAGCAGTTTGTCGGGGGGACGAGGCAGAGGAGATCTGACGCAGTATTTT. Translation gives CASSLSGGRGRGDLTQYF.

This rearrangement joins TRBV11-2 to TRBJ1-6, with D tentatively TRBD1 (5 bases). V was pared by 2 bases and J by 7 bases, with 12 bases between. Germline V gene lookup returns CDR1 SGHAT and CDR2 FQNNGV. The CDR3 is made up of 15 amino acids. Here the CDR3 reads CASSLQGYRNSPLHF. The CDR3 region has the DNA TGTGCCAGCAGCTTACAGGGTTATCGAAATTCACCCCTCCACTTT.

This rearrangement joins TRBV9 to TRBJ1-5, with D hard to call. The CDR3 is 15 amino acids. Trimming removed 4 bases from V and 2 bases from J, with 13 bases in between. Germline CDR1 and CDR2: SGDLS and YYNGEE. The CDR3 protein is CASSPTQGGNQPQHF. CDR3 sequence (DNA): TGTGCCAGCAGCCCGACGCAAGGAGGCAATCAGCCCCAGCATTTT.

Regarding this clone: At one of its ends the junction is not consistent with the germline gene, which may arise from a read error. Other nucleotide sequences from this sample produce the same CDR3. V and J are TRBV7-2 and TRBJ2-7, with 11 bases that match TRBD2. The CDR3 is 13 amino acids. From germline, CDR1 is SGHTA and CDR2 FQGNSA. The CDR3 DNA follows: TGTGCCAGCAGCCTAGCGGGAGGTTACGAGCAGTACTTC. This gives the protein CASSLAGGYEQYF.